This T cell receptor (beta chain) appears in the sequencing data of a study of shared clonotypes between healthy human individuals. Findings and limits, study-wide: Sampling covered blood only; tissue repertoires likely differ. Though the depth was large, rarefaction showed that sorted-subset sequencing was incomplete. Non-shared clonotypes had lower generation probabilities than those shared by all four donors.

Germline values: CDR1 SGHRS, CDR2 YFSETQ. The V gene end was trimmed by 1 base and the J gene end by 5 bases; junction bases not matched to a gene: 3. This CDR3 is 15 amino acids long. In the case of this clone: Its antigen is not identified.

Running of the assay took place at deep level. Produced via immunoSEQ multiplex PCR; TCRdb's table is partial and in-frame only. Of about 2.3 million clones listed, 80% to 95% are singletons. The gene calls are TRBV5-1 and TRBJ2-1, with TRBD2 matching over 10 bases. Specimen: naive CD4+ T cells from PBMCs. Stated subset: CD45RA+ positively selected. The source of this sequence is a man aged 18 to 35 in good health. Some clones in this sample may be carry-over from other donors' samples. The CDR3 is CASSLSLAGNNEQFF. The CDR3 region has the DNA TGCGCCAGCAGCTTGTCACTAGCGGGAAACAATGAGCAGTTCTTC.